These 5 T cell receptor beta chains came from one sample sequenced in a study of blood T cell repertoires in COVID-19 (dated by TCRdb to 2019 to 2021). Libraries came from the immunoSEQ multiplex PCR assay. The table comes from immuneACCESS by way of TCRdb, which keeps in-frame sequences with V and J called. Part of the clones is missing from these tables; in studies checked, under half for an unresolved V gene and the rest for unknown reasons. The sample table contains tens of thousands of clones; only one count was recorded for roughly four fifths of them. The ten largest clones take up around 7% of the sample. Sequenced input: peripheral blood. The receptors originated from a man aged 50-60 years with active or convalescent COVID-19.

The DNA for the CDR3 is TGTGCCAGCAGTCAACTCCAGGGGGACACCGGGGAGCTGTTTTTT. This codes for CASSQLQGDTGELFF. The rearrangement uses TRBV6-5 and TRBJ2-2; 7 bases align to TRBD1. The CDR3 runs to 15 residues. The germline CDR1 and CDR2 sequences are MNHEY and SVGAGI. With 5 bases clipped from V and 3 bases from J, the junction kept 6 bases outside the gene matches.

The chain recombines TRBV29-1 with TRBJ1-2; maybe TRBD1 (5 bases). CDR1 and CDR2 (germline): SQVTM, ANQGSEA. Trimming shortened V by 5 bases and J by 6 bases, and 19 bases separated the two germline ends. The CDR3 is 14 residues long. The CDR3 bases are TGCAGCGTTCCGCCCGGGACTCAGCCCCATGGCTACACCTTC. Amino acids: CSVPPGTQPHGYTF.

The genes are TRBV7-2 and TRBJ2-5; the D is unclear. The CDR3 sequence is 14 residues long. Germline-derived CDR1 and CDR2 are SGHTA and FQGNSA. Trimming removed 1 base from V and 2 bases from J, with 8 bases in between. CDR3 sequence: CASSLGGPQETQYF. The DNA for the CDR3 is TGTGCCAGCAGCTTAGGTGGGCCTCAAGAGACCCAGTACTTC. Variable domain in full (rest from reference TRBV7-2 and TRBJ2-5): GAGVSQSPSNKVTEKGKDVELRCDPISGHTALYWYRQSLGQGLEFLIYFQGNSAPDKSGLPSDRFSAERTGGSVSTLTIQRTQQEDSAVYLCASSLGGPQETQYFGPGTRLLVL.

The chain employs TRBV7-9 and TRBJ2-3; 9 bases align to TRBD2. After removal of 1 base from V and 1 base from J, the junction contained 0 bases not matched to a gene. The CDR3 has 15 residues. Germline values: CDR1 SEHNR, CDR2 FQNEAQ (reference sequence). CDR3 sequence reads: CASSLGTSGTDTQYF. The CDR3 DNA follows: TGTGCCAGCAGCTTAGGGACTAGCGGCACAGATACGCAGTATTTT.

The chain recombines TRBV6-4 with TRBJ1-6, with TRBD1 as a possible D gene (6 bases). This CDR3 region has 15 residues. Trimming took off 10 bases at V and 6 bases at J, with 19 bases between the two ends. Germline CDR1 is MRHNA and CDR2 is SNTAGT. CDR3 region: CANDLGRDINSPLHF. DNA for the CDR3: TGTGCCAACGACCTTGGCAGGGACATTAATTCACCCCTCCACTTT.